Following are 10 T cell receptor beta chains from one sample sequenced in a study of regulatory T cells in long-lasting Graves disease. Stated time point: persistent/refractory GD, antithyroid drugs over 5 years with positive TRAb. Researchers made the TCR library from RNA that was extracted from PBMCs. With iRepertoire HTBI primers and Arm-PCR of CDR3 regions, TCR beta libraries were built. TCRdb processed the multiplex PCR reads anew with MiXCR; each CDR3 protein has one entry. This table has 600,000 to 800,000 distinct CDR3 sequences, about 30% appearing once. The source was peripheral blood mononuclear cells (PBMCs), collected when the disease was refractory, from a patient treated with antithyroid drugs. The receptors were gathered from a female donor with Graves disease.

The V call is TRBV7-3, the J call TRBJ2-2; D remains unclear. The CDR3 loop spans 13 amino acids. Trimming stripped 3 bases from V and 6 bases from J, with 8 bases between. Germline V lookup: CDR1 SGHTA, CDR2 FQGTGA. The CDR3 sequence: CASSLTSSGELFF. The DNA for the CDR3 is TGTGCCAGCAGCTTGACATCTTCCGGGGAGCTGTTTTTT.

The chain employs TRBV5-1 and TRBJ1-1, with D uncertain. The length of the CDR3 is 11 residues. CDR1 is SGHRS and CDR2 is YFSETQ in the germline V gene. V was cut by 3 bases and J by 7 bases, with 7 bases left in between. The CDR3 here is CASSWQGEAFF. CDR3 bases: TGCGCCAGCAGCTGGCAAGGTGAAGCTTTCTTT.

The chain employs TRBV9 and TRBJ1-4; 9 bases line up with TRBD1. V was clipped by 4 bases and J by 13 bases; unmatched bases: 8. The germline V gene encodes CDR1 SGDLS and CDR2 YYNGEE. The CDR3 is 13 amino acids. The CDR3 here is CASSSHRGQALFF. In nucleotides, the CDR3 is TGTGCCAGCAGCAGCCACAGGGGGCAGGCACTGTTTTTT.

Here the CDR3 reads CSARDQRGGAYEQYF. DNA for the CDR3: TGCAGTGCTAGAGATCAACGGGGGGGGGCCTACGAGCAGTACTTC. V gene TRBV20-1 combines with J gene TRBJ2-7; 8 bases match TRBD2. The CDR3 totals 15 residues. Germline-derived CDR1 and CDR2 are DFQATT and SNEGSKA (reference sequence). V lost 0 bases to trimming and J lost 2 bases; unmatched junction nucleotides: 6.

There are many counts of this clonotype. The chain employs TRBV28 and TRBJ2-7; TRBD1 or TRBD2 may be the D gene (5 bases each). The CDR3 has 16 amino acids. Germline V gene sequence: CDR1 MDHEN, CDR2 SYDVKM. V shed 2 bases and J shed 1 base, with 15 bases lying between them. The CDR3 DNA is TGTGCCAGCAGTTTAACCCTGCAGGGCGGGTCCTACGAGCAGTACTTC. Amino acids: CASSLTLQGGSYEQYF.

The rearrangement links TRBV3-1 to TRBJ2-7; D assignment may be TRBD1 or TRBD2 (5 bases each). The CDR3 has 15 residues. Germline CDR1 and CDR2: LGHDT and YNNKEL (reference sequence). Trimming removed 1 base from V and 2 bases from J, with 12 bases in between. CDR3 in DNA: TGTGCCAGCAGCCAAGTAGAGGGGCCGGCCTACGAGCAGTACTTC. Translating gives CASSQVEGPAYEQYF.

The V gene is TRBV20-1, the J gene TRBJ2-5, with 15 bases aligning to TRBD2. V was pared by 6 bases and J by 5 bases, with 7 bases of the junction left unmatched. This CDR3 is 15 amino acids long. Germline V gene data show CDR1 as DFQATT and CDR2 as SNEGSKA (reference sequence). CDR3: CSATGLAGGVETQYF. The CDR3 nucleotides read TGCAGTGCAACGGGACTAGCGGGAGGAGTGGAGACCCAGTACTTC.

A few counts support this clonotype. The chain joins TRBV30 to TRBJ1-2; D call uncertain. This CDR3 has 13 residues. Trimming pared 5 bases from V and 4 bases from J, leaving 14 bases between. Germline V gene data show CDR1 as GTSNPN and CDR2 as SVGIG (reference sequence). CDR3 protein: CAWSQEYSYGYTF. DNA for the CDR3: TGTGCCTGGTCTCAGGAATATTCCTATGGCTACACCTTC.

This clonotype was counted at least ten times. The chain carries TRBV5-1 and TRBJ2-7, with 14 bases fitting TRBD2. The CDR3 has 15 amino acids. Germline trimming cut 3 bases from V and 3 bases from J; bases unmatched to any gene: 2. Germline V gene sequence: CDR1 SGHRS, CDR2 YFSETQ. The CDR3 spells CASSYGTSGSYEQYF. The CDR3 DNA reads TGCGCCAGCAGCTACGGGACTAGCGGGAGCTACGAGCAGTACTTC.

The rearrangement joins TRBV15 to TRBJ1-2; D is undetermined. Germline-derived CDR1 and CDR2 are LNHNV and YYDKDF (reference sequence). V was shortened by 9 bases and J by 7 bases, with 15 bases between the two germline ends. The CDR3 loop spans 12 amino acids. CDR3 in DNA: TGTGCCACTGGGGAGGGAAGCTTTGGCTACACCTTC. Residues: CATGEGSFGYTF.